The 27 T cell receptor beta chains given below trace back to one sample, sequenced in a study of blood T cell repertoires in COVID-19 (dated by TCRdb to between 2020 and 2021). The receptor library was made with the immunoSEQ multiplex PCR assay. The source is immuneACCESS, and TCRdb retained only in-frame sequences with V and J called. Part of the clones is not carried over; for the studies checked, unresolved V genes explain less than half of this, and the remainder is unexplained. The sample includes around 240,000 clones, with roughly nine tenths observed a single time. The ten largest clones represent approximately 1.3% of the sample. Sample: PBMCs or T cells enriched from blood (not recorded which). The receptors derive from a human donor in a cohort exposed to, infected with or recovered from COVID-19 (not recorded which). The donor label of this sample is uncertain.

This chain connects TRBV11-1 to TRBJ2-7; 8 bases agree with TRBD1. Germline CDR1 reads SGHAT; CDR2 reads FQDESV (reference sequence). The V segment lost 5 bases and the J segment 5 bases; nucleotides outside the gene matches: 14. The CDR3 has 16 amino acids. CDR3 protein: CASSLVGQGGVDEQYF. The CDR3 DNA is TGTGCCAGCAGCCTGGTCGGACAGGGAGGCGTCGACGAGCAGTACTTC.

The chain carries TRBV27 and TRBJ2-1, with 9 bases lining up with TRBD2. The V and J ends lost 5 bases and 4 bases, in that order; junction bases with no gene match: 0. There are 13 residues in the CDR3. Looked up from germline, CDR1 is MNHEY and CDR2 is SMNVEV (reference sequence). This CDR3 reads CASSLAGYNEQFF. The CDR3 DNA is TGTGCCAGCAGTCTAGCGGGGTACAATGAGCAGTTCTTC.

The gene calls are TRBV10-3 and TRBJ1-4, with D unclear. CDR3 size: 14 residues. The ends were cut back, 0 bases at V and 7 bases at J, with 9 bases in the middle. Per the germline V gene, CDR1 is ENHRY and CDR2 is SYGVKD. The CDR3 protein is CAISESTPGEKLFF. Written as DNA, the CDR3 is TGTGCCATCAGTGAGTCGACACCCGGTGAAAAACTGTTTTTT.

The V call is TRBV14, the J call TRBJ1-2; 8 bases agree with TRBD1. Germline CDR1 and CDR2: SGHDN and FVKESK. The CDR3 loop spans 15 amino acids. The V gene end was trimmed by 4 bases and the J gene end by 2 bases; junction bases not matched to a gene: 6. CDR3 amino acids: CASSLYRGENYGYTF. The CDR3 region has the DNA TGTGCCAGCAGCCTTTACAGGGGGGAGAACTATGGCTACACCTTC.

For the CDR3, the DNA is TGTGCCAGCAGCCAAGATGAACAGGGCAATCAGCCCCAGCATTTT. This gives the protein CASSQDEQGNQPQHF. The rearrangement uses TRBV14 and TRBJ1-5; D may be TRBD1 (5 bases). The CDR3 is 15 residues long. Trimming removed 0 bases from V and 2 bases from J, with 8 bases in between. Germline values: CDR1 SGHDN, CDR2 FVKESK.

There are a few counts of this clone. This rearrangement joins TRBV7-9 to TRBJ1-2, with 10 bases that match TRBD1. From germline, CDR1 is SEHNR and CDR2 FQNEAQ (reference sequence). V lost 5 bases, J lost 7 bases, and 7 bases stayed unmatched. The CDR3 runs to 14 residues. The CDR3 sequence: CASSRGTGDGGYTF. For the CDR3, the DNA is TGTGCCAGCAGCCGCGGGACAGGGGATGGTGGCTACACCTTC.

The chain recombines TRBV10-2 with TRBJ2-7; tentatively, D is TRBD2 (5 bases). CDR1 and CDR2 from the germline V gene are WSHSY and SAAADI. This CDR3 region has 14 residues. The ends were cut back, 6 bases at V and 7 bases at J, with 19 bases in the middle. CDR3 nucleotides: TGCGCCAGCAGCCCTAGCACCCCGAGGTCTGAGCAGTACTTC. Amino acids: CASSPSTPRSEQYF.

V gene TRBV6-5 combines with J gene TRBJ2-5, with TRBD1 matching over 7 bases. Germline V gives CDR1 MNHEY, CDR2 SVGAGI. Trimming removed 5 bases from V and 5 bases from J; junction bases left unmatched: 8. The CDR3 has 14 residues. The CDR3 DNA is TGTGCCAGCAGTCTGGGCAGGGGGACGGAGACCCAGTACTTC. Protein: CASSLGRGTETQYF.

V is TRBV24-1 and J is TRBJ2-7; tentative D call: TRBD1 (5 bases). This CDR3 has 12 amino acids. The V and J ends lost 3 bases and 6 bases respectively, with 8 bases between them. From germline, CDR1 is KGHDR and CDR2 SFDVKD. CDR3 loop: CATSDSRGEQYF. The CDR3 region has the DNA TGTGCCACCAGTGATAGTAGGGGCGAGCAGTACTTC.

V and J are TRBV4-1 and TRBJ2-2; 10 nucleotides line up with TRBD2. CDR3 length: 18 amino acids. From germline, CDR1 is MGHRA and CDR2 YSYEKL. The ends lost 1 base at V and 0 bases at J; junction bases unmatched: 5. The chain's CDR3 is CASSQGASGGTNTGELFF. CDR3 sequence (DNA): TGCGCCAGCAGCCAAGGGGCTAGCGGGGGCACGAACACCGGGGAGCTGTTTTTT.

The J gene is TRBJ2-1, the V gene TRBV12-5; TRBD1 is a possible D gene (6 bases). Trimming took off 0 bases at V and 1 base at J, with 13 bases between the two ends. CDR1 LGHNT and CDR2 FRNRAP come from the germline V gene. This CDR3 comprises 17 residues. CDR3 DNA: TGTGCTAGTGGTTTGGTACTAAGGGGGAGTTCCTACAATGAGCAGTTCTTC. It codes for CASGLVLRGSSYNEQFF.

J is TRBJ2-4 and V is TRBV24-1; D may be TRBD1 (7 bases). Germline V gene lookup returns CDR1 KGHDR and CDR2 SFDVKD. Trimming stripped 3 bases from V and 8 bases from J, with 16 bases between. This CDR3 is built from 15 residues. The CDR3 sequence: CATSDNQGEEDIQYF. CDR3 DNA: TGTGCCACCAGTGATAATCAGGGGGAGGAGGACATTCAGTACTTC.

For the CDR3, the DNA is TGTGCCAGCAGCGTCTTCAATGAGCAGTTCTTC. This encodes CASSVFNEQFF. This chain uses TRBV6-5 with TRBJ2-1, with D unclear. The V end lost 6 bases, the J end lost 6 bases, and 6 bases lay between the germline ends. Germline V gene sequence: CDR1 MNHEY, CDR2 SVGAGI. The CDR3 is made up of 11 amino acids.

The chain joins TRBV9 to TRBJ2-2; D not certain. Germline CDR1 and CDR2: SGDLS and YYNGEE. Trimming cost V 3 bases and J 5 bases, with 8 bases left between them. The CDR3 is made up of 13 amino acids. In DNA, the CDR3 is TGTGCCAGCAGCGGCGCCGGGACCGGGGAGCTGTTTTTT. This sequence encodes CASSGAGTGELFF.

This chain links TRBV24-1 with TRBJ2-7; D ambiguous. The CDR3 extends over 15 amino acids. The V and J ends lost 6 bases and 2 bases respectively, with 16 bases between them. In germline, CDR1 is KGHDR, CDR2 SFDVKD. CDR3: CATSLRLSITYEQYF. DNA of the CDR3: TGTGCCACCAGTTTGAGGCTATCGATTACCTACGAGCAGTACTTC.

This rearrangement joins TRBV27 to TRBJ2-3; tentative D call: TRBD2 (6 bases). Germline values: CDR1 MNHEY, CDR2 SMNVEV (reference sequence). The CDR3 is 16 amino acids. Trimming took 2 bases from V and 3 from J, leaving 15 bases between them. The CDR3 spells CASSLGFGGRTDTQYF. Here the CDR3 DNA reads TGTGCCAGCAGTTTAGGATTTGGGGGGAGGACAGATACGCAGTATTTT.

This rearrangement joins TRBV10-2 to TRBJ2-7; TRBD2 matches 9 bases. The CDR3 consists of 13 residues. Germline CDR1 is WSHSY and CDR2 is SAAADI. Trimming at V came to 5 bases and at J to 5 bases, leaving 4 bases not matched to a gene. Here the CDR3 reads CASSPKREDEQYF. The CDR3 nucleotides are TGCGCCAGCAGTCCGAAGCGGGAGGACGAGCAGTACTTC.

The gene calls are TRBV2 and TRBJ1-2, with a tentative D call TRBD1 (6 bases). V was pared by 6 bases and J by 2 bases, with 16 bases between. CDR3 length: 15 amino acids. Germline CDR1 is SNHLY and CDR2 is FYNNEI. The CDR3, as DNA: TGTGCCAGCAGAACCGGGGGGGGCTACAACTATGGCTACACCTTC. Translation gives CASRTGGGYNYGYTF.

The rearrangement links TRBV5-6 to TRBJ1-2; the D is unclear. CDR3 length equals 13 residues. Trimming left V 2 bases short and J 4 bases short, with 9 bases between. The germline CDR1 and CDR2 sequences are SGHDT and YYEEEE. The CDR3 DNA follows: TGTGCCAGCAGCTTTGAGGTCGGCTATGGCTACACCTTC. It is translated as CASSFEVGYGYTF.

The chain is built from TRBV3-1 (or the pseudogene TRBV3-2) and TRBJ2-3; 8 bases match TRBD2. CDR1 and CDR2 from the germline V gene are LGHDT and YNNKEL (reference sequence). The ends lost 0 bases at V and 0 bases at J; junction bases unmatched: 11. This CDR3 region has 19 residues. The CDR3 here is CASSQDLPKRGPSTDTQYF. CDR3 in DNA: TGTGCCAGCAGCCAAGATCTACCGAAGCGGGGGCCAAGCACAGATACGCAGTATTTT.

V usage is TRBV7-2 and J usage is TRBJ1-2; 7 bases match TRBD1. With 4 bases clipped from V and 5 bases from J, the junction kept 7 bases outside the gene matches. The CDR3 totals 14 residues. Germline V gene sequence: CDR1 SGHTA, CDR2 FQGNSA. DNA for the CDR3: TGTGCCAGCAGCTCCATTACAGGGGCATATGGCTACACCTTC. Residues: CASSSITGAYGYTF.

The chain combines TRBV27 with TRBJ2-7, with 11 bases fitting TRBD2. The CDR3 is 15 residues long. Germline values: CDR1 MNHEY, CDR2 SMNVEV (reference sequence). V dropped 0 bases and J dropped 3; count of bases not matched to a gene: 1. The CDR3 region has the DNA TGTGCCAGCAGTTTATCGGGACTAGCGGTCTACGAGCAGTACTTC. Amino acid sequence: CASSLSGLAVYEQYF.

This clone has a single count. This chain connects TRBV7-9 to TRBJ2-2; D possibly corresponds to TRBD1 (5 bases). The germline V gene has CDR1 SEHNR and CDR2 FQNEAQ (reference sequence). This CDR3 comprises 14 residues. Between the trimmed V and J ends, which lost 5 bases and 4 bases, there was a span of 11 bases. Here the CDR3 DNA reads TGTGCCAGCAGCCCCAGGGTGACCACCGGGGAGCTGTTTTTT. As protein: CASSPRVTTGELFF.

The chain links TRBV7-8 to TRBJ1-1; TRBD1 matches 7 bases. Germline assignment: CDR1 SGHVS and CDR2 FQNEAQ. V trimming: 0 bases; J trimming: 1 base; junction bases outside the gene matches: 2. The length of the CDR3 is 15 residues. CDR3 coding DNA: TGTGCCAGCAGCTTAGCTGGGACAGCGAACACTGAAGCTTTCTTT. Its protein is CASSLAGTANTEAFF. Supplemented by reference TRBV7-8 and TRBJ1-1, the full variable domain reads GAGVSQSPRYKVAKRGQDVALRCDPISGHVSLFWYQQALGQGPEFLTYFQNEAQLDKSGLPSDRFFAERPEGSVSTLKIQRTQQEDSAVYLCASSLAGTANTEAFFGQGTRLTVV.

This clone was seen once. The chain joins TRBV6-5 to TRBJ1-5, with D uncertain. Germline CDR1 is MNHEY and CDR2 is SVGAGI. The CDR3 loop spans 14 amino acids. V lost 5 bases to trimming and J lost 0 bases, with 8 bases between them. The CDR3 DNA reads as TGTGCCAGCAGTCGGGATTATAGCAATCAGCCCCAGCATTTT. This codes for CASSRDYSNQPQHF.

The rearrangement links TRBV5-1 to TRBJ1-1; D uncertain. The CDR3 extends over 14 amino acids. V was cut by 3 bases and J by 0 bases, with 9 bases left in between. The germline V gene encodes CDR1 SGHRS and CDR2 YFSETQ. The CDR3 nucleotides read TGCGCCAGCAGCTGGGAGGGTTTGAACACTGAAGCTTTCTTT. Residues: CASSWEGLNTEAFF.

V gene TRBV29-1 combines with J gene TRBJ2-3, with D possibly being TRBD1 (6 bases). V gave up 1 base and J gave up 14 bases, with 19 bases separating them. CDR3 length: 13 amino acids. Germline-derived CDR1 and CDR2 are SQVTM and ANQGSEA. The CDR3, as DNA: TGCAGCGTTGAAGGGGGGCAGATCAACTGGCCGTATTTT. This sequence encodes CSVEGGQINWPYF.